Given below is one T cell receptor beta chain in context. This entry is derived from a study of graft-versus-host responses after intestinal transplantation. Study-wide background: All recipients were given anti-thymocyte globulin induction, and tacrolimus and steroids were then administered for roughly 3 years.

Whole-study findings and limits: Among recipient marrow samples, GvH clones were found; some appeared first in ileum or blood.

Only in-frame clones appear in the TCRdb table, and some are missing; sequencing was by immunoSEQ multiplex PCR. The data contain some 2,100 clones, more than 35% of them seen just once; the ten biggest clones take up approximately 31%. Responders that carried the CFSE label, approximately 200,000 of them, were plated with approximately 200,000 irradiated, violet-dye-labeled stimulator cells. Upon completion of the reaction, proliferating CFSE-low responders, both CD3+CD4+ and CD3+CD8+, were sorted. With 3 bases removed from V and 4 bases from J, the gap between germline ends came to 15 bases. CDR3 length: 15 residues. Germline loops: CDR1 LGHNA, CDR2 YNFKEQ.

The chain combines TRBV4-2 with TRBJ1-2; D is unresolved. The clonotype originates from a human patient who was an organ donor for intestinal transplantation. The sample here was alloreactive CD8+ T cells from a mixed lymphocyte reaction culture, taken before transplantation. Regarding subset: CFSE-low proliferating T cells sorted from roughly 6-day pre-transplant mixed lymphocyte reaction (GvH or HvG direction). CDR3 in amino acids: CASSHPANPPYGYTF. CDR3 coding DNA: TGTGCCAGCAGCCATCCGGCCAATCCGCCCTATGGCTACACCTTC.